The rows below give T cell receptor beta chains drawn from one sample of a study of blood T cells in healthy people across ages. Each CDR3 protein is one row after TCRdb ran MiXCR on the 5' RACE reads. The top ten clones hold 4% of a sample with approximately 1.5 million distinct CDR3 sequences, less than 45% of them seen once. The sample comprised blood. Receptors were obtained from a woman under 30 in good health. CDR3s include the opening cysteine and the closing phenylalanine or tryptophan.

V: TRBV12-3/TRBV12-4; J: TRBJ2-4; CDR3: CASSLRDRIYNEQYF
V: TRBV7-9; J: TRBJ1-1; CDR3: CASSLDNLGTEAFF
V: TRBV7-2; J: TRBJ2-1; CDR3: CASSPTSGGPLEFF
V: TRBV7-9; J: TRBJ2-1; CDR3: CASSLIGVDEQFF
V: TRBV10-3; J: TRBJ2-7; CDR3: CAISGGSGVYEQYF
V: TRBV29-1; J: TRBJ2-3; CDR3: CSVLAGVGDTQYF
V: TRBV28; J: NA; CDR3: CASTPMTGTPYEQYF
V: TRBV20-1; J: TRBJ1-2; CDR3: CRAWGRRGYTF
V: TRBV20-1; J: TRBJ2-7; CDR3: CSASLGTGHYRSEQYF
V: TRBV11-2; J: TRBJ2-7; CDR3: CASSPATRSYNEQYF
V: TRBV19; J: TRBJ2-7; CDR3: CASKTTGQGFYEQYF
V: TRBV10-3; J: TRBJ2-1; CDR3: CAISGARSKASNNEQFF
V: TRBV21-1; J: TRBJ1-2; CDR3: CASRGFSGYTF
V: TRBV28; J: TRBJ2-5; CDR3: CASSFSGLAGVETQYF
V: TRBV7-9; J: TRBJ2-1; CDR3: CASSLYRVRISYNEQFF
V: TRBV7-2; J: TRBJ2-1; CDR3: CASSYRALDEQFF
V: TRBV20-1; J: TRBJ2-4; CDR3: CSAAPGAGGNIQYF
V: TRBV4-3; J: TRBJ2-1; CDR3: CASSQAFGFFNEQFF
V: TRBV4-3; J: TRBJ1-1; CDR3: CASSQDPYPEAFF
V: TRBV7-8; J: TRBJ2-1; CDR3: CASIRLGEYYNEQFF
V: TRBV12-3/TRBV12-4; J: TRBJ2-1; CDR3: CASSLAGGPRNEQFF
V: TRBV7-2; J: TRBJ2-5; CDR3: CASSPGDGTIQETQYF
V: TRBV11-2; J: TRBJ2-7; CDR3: CASSFYTSGSYEQYF
V: TRBV7-2; J: TRBJ2-7; CDR3: CASSLRAGGLTYEQYF
V: TRBV6-2/TRBV6-3; J: TRBJ2-5; CDR3: CASRTSGARETQYF
V: TRBV7-2; J: TRBJ2-1; CDR3: CASSGGREGSYNEQFF
V: TRBV2; J: TRBJ2-2; CDR3: CASSELGVVSGELFF
V: TRBV20-1; J: TRBJ2-2; CDR3: CSAPGLAADGELFF
V: TRBV6-5; J: TRBJ1-2; CDR3: CASSPLDRPYGYTF
V: TRBV24-1; J: TRBJ2-3; CDR3: CATSDPPRGGTDTQYF
V: TRBV7-2; J: NA; CDR3: CASSRKLVDEQYF
V: TRBV6-2/TRBV6-3; J: TRBJ1-2; CDR3: CASKLDGSFNYGYTF
V: TRBV27; J: TRBJ2-7; CDR3: CASSLRAVNEQYF
V: TRBV3-1; J: TRBJ2-5; CDR3: CASSQSGLRLQETQYF
V: TRBV5-6; J: TRBJ1-2; CDR3: CASRLVGAANYGYTF
V: TRBV20-1; J: TRBJ2-5; CDR3: CSAARDTKETQYF
V: TRBV20-1; J: TRBJ2-1; CDR3: CSARGGGQTSYNEQFF
V: TRBV6-1; J: TRBJ2-7; CDR3: CASSEGGVYEQYF
V: TRBV4-1; J: TRBJ2-5; CDR3: CASSQEGLAAQETQYF
V: TRBV29-1; J: TRBJ2-2; CDR3: CSGGRSNTGELFF
V: TRBV7-2; J: TRBJ2-1; CDR3: CASAGGDSYNEQFF
V: TRBV6-2/TRBV6-3; J: TRBJ2-5; CDR3: CASSSAGMTQYF
V: TRBV12-3/TRBV12-4; J: TRBJ2-7; CDR3: CASSELTGTEQYF
V: TRBV6-5; J: TRBJ1-1; CDR3: CASRDTGPTEAFF
V: TRBV12-3/TRBV12-4; J: TRBJ1-1; CDR3: CASRRSTEAFF
V: TRBV29-1; J: TRBJ1-2; CDR3: CSVVWSSSSSYGYTF
V: TRBV12-3/TRBV12-4; J: NA; CDR3: CASSFGGAAYEQYF
V: TRBV6-5; J: TRBJ1-1; CDR3: CASSYSRILNTEAFF
V: TRBV27; J: TRBJ1-5; CDR3: CASSFLTGAPNQPQHF
V: TRBV4-3; J: TRBJ1-2; CDR3: CASSQARAGGAYYGYTF
V: TRBV12-3/TRBV12-4; J: TRBJ2-1; CDR3: CASSISGTGLRGEQFF
V: TRBV7-9; J: TRBJ1-2; CDR3: CASSHGQLDYGYTF
V: TRBV5-1; J: TRBJ2-2; CDR3: CASSLPQGLRNTGELFF
V: TRBV4-1; J: TRBJ2-1; CDR3: CASSPVGQVSYNEQFF
V: TRBV7-2; J: TRBJ2-7; CDR3: CASSFSASGRPYEQYF
V: TRBV28; J: TRBJ1-5; CDR3: CASSKAQPQHF